The entry below describes one T cell receptor (beta chain). Antigen unknown. Germline V gives CDR1 SGDLS, CDR2 YYNGEE. The trim removed 0 bases at V and 8 bases at J, leaving 10 bases unmatched. The CDR3 runs 16 residues. The entry originates in a study of cytomegalovirus exposure and HLA in healthy donors. Study details: Ancestry clustering placed around 80% of a few hundred genotyped donors in the Caucasian-associated cluster. Study-wide results and limits: Upon later analysis, TCR association rates were observed to vary by HLA locus, being highest for DRB1 and lowest for HLA-C. The study had only CMV serostatus as immune exposure information. Cytomegalovirus status was reportedly diagnosed by the classifier with high sensitivity and specificity.

The PCR contained 60 Vbeta and 13 Jbeta primers. Assay: immunoSEQ multiplex PCR; the TCRdb copy retains only in-frame clones and omits some. The sample yields some 120,000 clones, approximately 8.6% seen once. The specimen sequenced was PBMCs. The receptor was isolated from a woman between 40 and 55 years old in good health and CMV-seropositive. This chain uses TRBV9 with TRBJ1-4, with 7 bases identical to TRBD1. CDR3 coding DNA: TGTGCCAGCAGCGTAGCTCTCCAGGGGGTTGGGGAAAAACTGTTTTTT. This gives the protein CASSVALQGVGEKLFF.